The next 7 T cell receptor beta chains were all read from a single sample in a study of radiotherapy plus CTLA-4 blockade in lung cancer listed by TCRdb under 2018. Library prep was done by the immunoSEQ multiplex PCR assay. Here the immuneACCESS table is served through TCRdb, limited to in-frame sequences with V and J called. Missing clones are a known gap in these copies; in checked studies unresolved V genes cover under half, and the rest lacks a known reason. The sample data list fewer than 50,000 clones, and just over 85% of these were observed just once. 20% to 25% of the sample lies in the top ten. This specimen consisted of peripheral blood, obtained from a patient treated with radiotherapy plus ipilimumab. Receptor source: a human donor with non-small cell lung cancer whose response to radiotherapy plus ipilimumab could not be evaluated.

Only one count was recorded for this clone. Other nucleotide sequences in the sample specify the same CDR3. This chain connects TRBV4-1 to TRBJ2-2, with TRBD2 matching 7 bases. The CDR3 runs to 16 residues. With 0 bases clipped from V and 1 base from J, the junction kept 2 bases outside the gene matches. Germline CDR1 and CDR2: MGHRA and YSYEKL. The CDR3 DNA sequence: TGCGCCAGCAGCCAAGAGGGAGGGTTGAACACCGGGGAGCTGTTTTTT. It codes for CASSQEGGLNTGELFF.

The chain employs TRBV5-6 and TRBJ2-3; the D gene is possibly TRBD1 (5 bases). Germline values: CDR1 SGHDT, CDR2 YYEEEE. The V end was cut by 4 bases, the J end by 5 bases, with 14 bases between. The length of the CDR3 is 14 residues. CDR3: CASSRDSRVDTQYF. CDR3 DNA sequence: TGTGCCAGCAGCCGCGACAGTCGAGTAGATACGCAGTATTTT. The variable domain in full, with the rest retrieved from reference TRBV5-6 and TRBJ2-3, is DAGVTQSPTHLIKTRGQQVTLRCSPKSGHDTVSWYQQALGQGPQFIFQYYEEEERQRGNFPDRFSGHQFPNYSSELNVNALLLGDSALYLCASSRDSRVDTQYFGPGTRLTVL.

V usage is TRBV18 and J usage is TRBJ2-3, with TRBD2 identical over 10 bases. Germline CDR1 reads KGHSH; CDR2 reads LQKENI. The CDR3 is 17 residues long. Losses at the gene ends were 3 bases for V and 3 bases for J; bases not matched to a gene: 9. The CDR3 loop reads CASSPRIAGGGTDTQYF. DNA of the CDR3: TGTGCCAGCTCACCCAGAATAGCGGGAGGAGGGACAGATACGCAGTATTTT.

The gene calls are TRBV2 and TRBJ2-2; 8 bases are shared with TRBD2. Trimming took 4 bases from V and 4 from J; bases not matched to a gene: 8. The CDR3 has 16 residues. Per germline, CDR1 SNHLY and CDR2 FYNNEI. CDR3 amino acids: CASSVDGGAATGELFF. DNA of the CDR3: TGTGCCAGCAGTGTCGACGGGGGGGCCGCCACCGGGGAGCTGTTTTTT.

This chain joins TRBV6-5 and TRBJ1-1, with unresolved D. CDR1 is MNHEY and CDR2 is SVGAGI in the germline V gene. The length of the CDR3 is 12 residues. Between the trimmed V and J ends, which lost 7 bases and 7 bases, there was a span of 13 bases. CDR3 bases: TGTGCCAGCACCAAGACTGGCTATGAAGCTTTCTTT. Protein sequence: CASTKTGYEAFF.

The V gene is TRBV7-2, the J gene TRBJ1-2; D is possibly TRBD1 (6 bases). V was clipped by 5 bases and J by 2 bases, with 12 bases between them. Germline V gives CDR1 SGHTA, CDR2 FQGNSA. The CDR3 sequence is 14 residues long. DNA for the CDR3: TGTGCCAGCAGCCCCGATGGACAGAACTATGGCTACACCTTC. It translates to CASSPDGQNYGYTF.

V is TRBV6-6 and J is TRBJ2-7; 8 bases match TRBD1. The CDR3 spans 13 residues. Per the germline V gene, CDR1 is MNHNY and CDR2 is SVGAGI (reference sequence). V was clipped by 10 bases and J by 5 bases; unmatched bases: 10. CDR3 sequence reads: CATYQSGGHEQYF. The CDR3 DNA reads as TGTGCCACCTATCAATCAGGGGGCCACGAGCAGTACTTC.